One sample yielded the 9 T cell receptor beta chains listed below, sequenced in a study of blood T cell repertoires in COVID-19. Sequencing was performed with immunoSEQ multiplex PCR; in TCRdb, only in-frame clones are kept and a portion is missing. Of 250,000 or so clones listed, 85% to 90% were seen once; the top ten hold roughly 5.6%. Material: peripheral blood. These receptors were collected from a woman aged 60-75 years with COVID-19, enrolled during active disease.

The chain links TRBV5-1 to TRBJ2-1; TRBD1 matches at 7 bases. V shed 3 bases and J 0 bases; nucleotides not matched to a gene: 6. Germline CDR1 is SGHRS and CDR2 is YFSETQ. The CDR3 loop spans 16 amino acids. The CDR3 loop is CASSSLQGTSYNEQFF. CDR3 in DNA: TGCGCCAGCAGCTCCCTACAGGGGACCTCCTACAATGAGCAGTTCTTC.

Concerning this clone itself: Additional DNA sequences in this sample encode the identical CDR3. The CDR3 bases are TGCAGCGTTGGGACAGGCGATCAGCCCCAGCATTTT. This sequence encodes CSVGTGDQPQHF. This rearrangement joins TRBV29-1 to TRBJ1-5; TRBD1 matches 7 bases. There are 12 residues in the CDR3. Germline V gene data show CDR1 as SQVTM and CDR2 as ANQGSEA. V dropped 4 bases and J dropped 5; count of bases not matched to a gene: 2. The full variable domain, with the rest looked up from reference TRBV29-1 and TRBJ1-5, is SAVISQKPSRDICQRGTSLTIQCQVDSQVTMMFWYRQQPGQSLTLIATANQGSEATYESGFVIDKFPISRPNLTFSTLTVSNMSPEDSSIYLCSVGTGDQPQHFGDGTRLSIL.

The chain links TRBV6-2 or TRBV6-3 to TRBJ1-3; D is ambiguous. The CDR3 loop spans 17 amino acids. CDR1 and CDR2 (germline): MNHEY, SVGEGT. Trimming took 5 bases from V and 0 from J, leaving 17 bases between them. CDR3 in DNA: TGTGCCAGCAGTCGCGGGATCATGCCGAGCTCTGGAAACACCATATATTTT. The encoded protein is CASSRGIMPSSGNTIYF.

The V and J genes are TRBV6-8 and TRBJ2-1; 12 bases align to TRBD2. CDR3 length: 21 residues. V gave up 5 bases and J gave up 3 bases; unmatched junction bases: 20. CDR1 is MNHGY and CDR2 is SAAAGT in the germline V gene. Here the CDR3 DNA reads TGTGCCAGCAGTCAAGCTCCATCCGGACTAGCGGGAATACCCCGCTACAATGAGCAGTTCTTC. As protein: CASSQAPSGLAGIPRYNEQFF.

This clone showed up just once. The chain joins TRBV7-9 to TRBJ2-7; tentatively, D is TRBD2 (5 bases). This CDR3 is built from 14 residues. V was shortened by 0 bases and J by 3 bases, with 9 bases between the two germline ends. The germline V gene has CDR1 SEHNR and CDR2 FQNEAQ (reference sequence). This CDR3 is CASSLAPSNYEQYF. As DNA, the CDR3 is TGTGCCAGCAGCTTAGCCCCTAGCAACTACGAGCAGTACTTC.

V gene TRBV28 combines with J gene TRBJ1-5; D perhaps matches TRBD1 (5 bases). The CDR3 sequence is 15 residues long. Germline CDR1 reads MDHEN; CDR2 reads SYDVKM. V was pared by 2 bases and J by 2 bases, with 10 bases between. In nucleotides, the CDR3 is TGTGCCAGCAGTTTACCAGGGTACGGCAATCAGCCCCAGCATTTT. Protein sequence: CASSLPGYGNQPQHF.

This rearrangement joins TRBV30 to TRBJ1-3; D uncertain. V lost 1 base, J lost 0 bases, and 19 bases lay in between. This CDR3 region has 18 residues. Germline-derived CDR1 and CDR2 are GTSNPN and SVGIG (reference sequence). CDR3 DNA sequence: TGTGCCTGGAGTGCGGCCGGGTCCTCCTTTCGCTCTGGAAACACCATATATTTT. Translating it yields CAWSAAGSSFRSGNTIYF.

This clone was detected only a few times. J is TRBJ1-4 and V is TRBV19; 11 bases are shared with TRBD1. The CDR3 is made up of 18 amino acids. V lost 3 bases and J lost 1; bases outside the gene matches: 7. In germline, CDR1 is LNHDA, CDR2 SQIVND (reference sequence). CDR3 sequence: CASSIRDRGWRTNEKLFF. The CDR3, as DNA: TGTGCCAGTAGTATCCGGGACAGGGGGTGGAGAACTAATGAAAAACTGTTTTTT.

The chain carries TRBV7-3 and TRBJ2-1, with D unresolved. The CDR3 is 15 residues long. Germline V CDR1 and CDR2: SGHTA, FQGTGA. Trimming shortened V by 1 base and J by 0 bases, and 7 bases separated the two germline ends. The CDR3 here is CASSLRRSSYNEQFF. CDR3 nucleotides: TGTGCCAGCAGCTTAAGGCGGAGCTCCTACAATGAGCAGTTCTTC.